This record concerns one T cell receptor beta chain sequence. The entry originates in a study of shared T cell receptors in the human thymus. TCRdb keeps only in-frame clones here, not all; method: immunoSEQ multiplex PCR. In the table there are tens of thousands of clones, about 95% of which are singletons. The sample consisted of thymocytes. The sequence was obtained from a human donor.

For the CDR3, the DNA is TGTGCCAGCAGCCCCCGACGTAGCACAGATACGCAGTATTTT. Its translation: CASSPRRSTDTQYF. The gene calls are TRBV9 and TRBJ2-3; D is unresolved. Germline CDR1 SGDLS, CDR2 YYNGEE. V was pared by 4 bases and J by 0 bases, with 9 bases between. The CDR3 has 14 amino acids.